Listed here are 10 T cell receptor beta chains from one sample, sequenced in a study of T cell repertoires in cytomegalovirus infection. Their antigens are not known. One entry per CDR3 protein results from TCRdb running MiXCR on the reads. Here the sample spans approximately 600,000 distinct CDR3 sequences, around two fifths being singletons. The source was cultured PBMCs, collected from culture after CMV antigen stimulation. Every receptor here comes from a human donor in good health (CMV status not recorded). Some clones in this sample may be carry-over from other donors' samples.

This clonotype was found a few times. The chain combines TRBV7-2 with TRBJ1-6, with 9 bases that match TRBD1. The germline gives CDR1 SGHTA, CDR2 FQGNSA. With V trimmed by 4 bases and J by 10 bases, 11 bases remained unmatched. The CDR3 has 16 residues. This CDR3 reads CASSSGPGQGASPLHF. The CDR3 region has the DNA TGTGCCAGCAGCTCAGGGCCGGGACAGGGAGCGTCACCCCTCCACTTT.

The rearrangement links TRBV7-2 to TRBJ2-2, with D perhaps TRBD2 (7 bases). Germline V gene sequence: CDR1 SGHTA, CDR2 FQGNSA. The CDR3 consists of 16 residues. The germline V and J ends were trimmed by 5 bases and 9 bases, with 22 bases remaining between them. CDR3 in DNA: TGTGCCAGCAGCGTCTCGGGGGGCTGGGTGACCCGGGAGCTGTTTTTT. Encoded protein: CASSVSGGWVTRELFF.

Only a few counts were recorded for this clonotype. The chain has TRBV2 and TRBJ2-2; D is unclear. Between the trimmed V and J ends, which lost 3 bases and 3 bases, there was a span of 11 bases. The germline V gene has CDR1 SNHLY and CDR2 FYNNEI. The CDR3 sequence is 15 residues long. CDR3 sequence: CASSEFTADTGELFF. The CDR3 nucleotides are TGTGCCAGCAGTGAGTTTACGGCGGACACCGGGGAGCTGTTTTTT. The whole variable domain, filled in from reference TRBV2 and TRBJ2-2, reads EPEVTQTPSHQVTQMGQEVILRCVPISNHLYFYWYRQILGQKVEFLVSFYNNEISEKSEIFDDQFSVERPDGSNFTLKIRSTKLEDSAMYFCASSEFTADTGELFFGEGSRLTVL.

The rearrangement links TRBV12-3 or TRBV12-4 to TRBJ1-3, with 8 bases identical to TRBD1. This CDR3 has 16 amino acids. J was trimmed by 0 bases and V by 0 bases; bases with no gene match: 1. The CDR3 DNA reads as TGTGCCAGCAGTTTAGCACAGGGGGGCTCTGGAAACACCATATATTTT. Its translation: CASSLAQGGSGNTIYF.

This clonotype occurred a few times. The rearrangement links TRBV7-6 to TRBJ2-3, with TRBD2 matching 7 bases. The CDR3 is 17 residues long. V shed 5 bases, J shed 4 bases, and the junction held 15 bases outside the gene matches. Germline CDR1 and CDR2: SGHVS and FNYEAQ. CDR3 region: CASSPITKASGADTQYF. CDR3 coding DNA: TGTGCCAGCAGCCCCATTACGAAGGCTAGCGGTGCAGATACGCAGTATTTT.

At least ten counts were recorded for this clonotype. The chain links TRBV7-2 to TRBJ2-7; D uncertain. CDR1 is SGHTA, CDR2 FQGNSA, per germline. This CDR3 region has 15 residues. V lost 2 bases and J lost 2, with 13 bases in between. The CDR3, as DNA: TGTGCCAGCAGCTTAACTGCCCTTGAGGCCTACGAGCAGTACTTC. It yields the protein CASSLTALEAYEQYF. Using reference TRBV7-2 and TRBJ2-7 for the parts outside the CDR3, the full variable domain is GAGVSQSPSNKVTEKGKDVELRCDPISGHTALYWYRQSLGQGLEFLIYFQGNSAPDKSGLPSDRFSAERTGGSVSTLTIQRTQQEDSAVYLCASSLTALEAYEQYFGPGTRLTVT.

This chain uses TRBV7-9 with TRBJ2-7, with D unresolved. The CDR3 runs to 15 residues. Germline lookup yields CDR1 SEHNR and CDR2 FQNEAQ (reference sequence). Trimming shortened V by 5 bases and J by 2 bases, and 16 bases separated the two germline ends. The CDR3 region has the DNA TGTGCCAGCAGCCCCATCAGCTCCAGTACCTACGAGCAGTACTTC. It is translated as CASSPISSSTYEQYF.

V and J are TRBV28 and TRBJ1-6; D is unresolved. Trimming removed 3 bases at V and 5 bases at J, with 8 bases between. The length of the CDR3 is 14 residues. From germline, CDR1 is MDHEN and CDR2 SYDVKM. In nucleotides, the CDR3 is TGTGCCAGCAGTTTCTCCCAGAATAATTCACCCCTCCACTTT. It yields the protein CASSFSQNNSPLHF.

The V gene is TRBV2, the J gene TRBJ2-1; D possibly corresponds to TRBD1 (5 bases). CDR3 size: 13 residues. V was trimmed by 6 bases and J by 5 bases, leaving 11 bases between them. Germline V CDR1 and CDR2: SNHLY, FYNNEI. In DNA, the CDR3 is TGTGCCAGCAGCCTCAGGGATAACAATGAGCAGTTCTTC. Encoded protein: CASSLRDNNEQFF.

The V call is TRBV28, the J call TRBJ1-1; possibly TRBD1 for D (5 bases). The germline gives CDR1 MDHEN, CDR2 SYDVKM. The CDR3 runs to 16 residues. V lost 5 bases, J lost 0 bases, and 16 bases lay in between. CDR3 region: CASSPRGRAMNTEAFF. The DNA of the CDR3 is TGTGCCAGCAGTCCGAGGGGCAGGGCCATGAACACTGAAGCTTTCTTT.